These T cell receptor beta chains were read from a single sample in a study of T cells in localized non-small cell lung cancer. Libraries were prepared by immunoSEQ multiplex PCR; TCRdb keeps only in-frame clonotypes and omits some of them. This table holds tens of thousands of clones, about four fifths found once. Sequencing was performed on peripheral blood, taken before any cancer treatment. All receptors derive from a man aged 40 to 70 with stage I lung adenocarcinoma. Both conserved end residues are part of each CDR3. The D gene is left open where the match is weak. Size values are once, few and many counts, or a class for expanded clones, and some rows have none.

d_gene,j_gene,abundance,v_gene,CDR3aa,CDR3nt
.,TRBJ2-7,few,TRBV18,CASSPSGGEQYF,TGTGCCAGCTCACCATCGGGCGGCGAGCAGTACTTC
TRBD2,TRBJ2-1,.,TRBV6-6,CASSSYGGEGRHEQFF,TGTGCCAGCAGTTCCTATGGGGGGGAGGGCCGTCATGAGCAGTTCTTC
.,TRBJ2-3,.,TRBV7-9,CASSPQTISTDTQYF,TGTGCCAGCAGCCCGCAGACAATTAGCACAGATACGCAGTATTTT
TRBD1,TRBJ2-2,.,TRBV18,CASSPRQGAYTGELFF,TGTGCCAGCTCACCACGCCAGGGGGCTTACACCGGGGAGCTGTTTTTT
.,TRBJ1-1,.,TRBV7-6,CASSSSGRNTEAFF,TGTGCCAGCAGCAGTTCCGGACGGAACACTGAAGCTTTCTTT
.,TRBJ2-7,.,TRBV20-1,CSARRIEQYF,TGCAGTGCTAGACGTATCGAGCAGTACTTC
.,TRBJ2-7,.,TRBV19,CASSPHAEYEQYF,TGTGCCAGTAGTCCCCACGCGGAGTACGAGCAGTACTTC
.,TRBJ1-6,.,TRBV4-1,CASSQIRGSYNSPLHF,TGCGCCAGCAGCCAAATACGTGGCTCCTATAATTCACCCCTCCACTTT
.,TRBJ2-2,.,TRBV9,CASSIRLAGELFF,TGTGCCAGCAGCATAAGACTAGCCGGGGAGCTGTTTTTT
TRBD1,TRBJ2-7,.,TRBV13,CASSWRTGQYEQYF,TGTGCCAGCAGCTGGCGGACAGGGCAATACGAGCAGTACTTC
.,TRBJ2-1,once,TRBV7-9,CASSQGLYNEQFF,TGTGCCAGCAGCCAGGGACTGTACAATGAGCAGTTCTTC
.,TRBJ2-6,.,TRBV7-8,CASTETRWGAPGANVLTF,TGTGCCAGCACCGAAACTAGGTGGGGCGCACCTGGGGCCAACGTCCTGACTTTC
.,TRBJ1-2,few,TRBV6-6,CASSLTDYGYTF,TGTGCCAGCAGCCTGACAGACTATGGCTACACCTTC
TRBD1,TRBJ2-3,.,TRBV19,CASSLPGTGADTQYF,TGTGCCAGTAGCCTTCCCGGGACAGGGGCAGATACGCAGTATTTT
.,TRBJ1-2,.,TRBV5-4,CASSGGAINYGYTF,TGTGCCAGCAGCGGGGGGGCCATTAACTATGGCTACACCTTC
TRBD1,TRBJ1-6,.,TRBV6-5,CASSYRDRDSPLHF,TGTGCCAGCAGTTACCGGGACAGGGATTCACCCCTCCACTTT
.,TRBJ2-4,.,TRBV6-5,CASSKTVAKNIQYF,TGTGCCAGCAGTAAGACAGTAGCCAAAAACATTCAGTACTTC
TRBD2,TRBJ2-3,.,TRBV19,CASKTGTSLTDTQYF,TGTGCCAGTAAGACCGGGACTAGTTTAACAGATACGCAGTATTTT
TRBD2,TRBJ2-1,.,TRBV13,CASSAPSAGGYNEQFF,TGTGCCAGCAGCGCTCCCTCTGCGGGAGGCTACAATGAGCAGTTCTTC
TRBD2,TRBJ2-3,.,TRBV10-3,CAIRSGTSGRGADTQYF,TGTGCCATCAGATCCGGGACTAGCGGGAGAGGTGCAGATACGCAGTATTTT
TRBD1,TRBJ2-5,.,TRBV2,CASIRDRQETQYF,TGTGCCAGCATTCGGGACAGACAAGAGACCCAGTACTTC
TRBD1,TRBJ2-7,.,TRBV27,CASRPGTGYEQYF,TGTGCCAGCAGGCCCGGGACAGGTTACGAGCAGTACTTC
.,TRBJ2-5,.,TRBV30,CAWSAWGNGRAQETQYF,TGTGCCTGGAGTGCCTGGGGGAACGGGCGGGCCCAAGAGACCCAGTACTTC
TRBD1,TRBJ1-2,few,TRBV2,CASSETGTAGPF,TGTGCCAGCAGTGAGACCGGGACAGCTGGACCCTTC
TRBD1,TRBJ2-1,.,TRBV7-7,CASSAWDRGDEQFF,TGTGCCAGCAGCGCATGGGACAGGGGCGATGAGCAGTTCTTC
.,TRBJ2-1,.,TRBV7-3,CASSLNLIPPYNEQFF,TGTGCCAGCAGCTTAAATTTGATCCCACCATACAATGAGCAGTTCTTC
TRBD1,TRBJ2-2,.,TRBV30,CAGDRANTGELFF,TGTGCCGGGGACAGGGCGAACACCGGGGAGCTGTTTTTT
.,TRBJ2-1,.,TRBV7-2,CASSTDRRNEQFF,TGTGCCAGCAGCACGGACAGAAGGAATGAGCAGTTCTTC
.,TRBJ1-5,.,TRBV4-1,CASSQFLGGSDQPQHF,TGCGCCAGCAGCCAATTTCTTGGGGGATCGGATCAGCCCCAGCATTTT
.,TRBJ2-1,once,TRBV19,CASSSPHGIVYNEQFF,TGTGCCAGTAGTTCCCCTCATGGAATAGTTTACAATGAGCAGTTCTTC
TRBD2,TRBJ2-7,.,TRBV6-1,CASRGGTAQSYEQYF,TGTGCCAGCCGGGGGGGGACGGCTCAATCCTACGAGCAGTACTTC
TRBD2,TRBJ2-5,.,TRBV7-7,CASSLARTSKETQYF,TGTGCTAGCAGCTTAGCCCGGACTAGCAAAGAGACCCAGTACTTC
TRBD1,TRBJ2-7,once,TRBV29-1,CSVRTGASYEQYF,TGCAGCGTCCGGACAGGCGCCTCCTACGAGCAGTACTTC
.,TRBJ2-7,once,TRBV19,CASSITQDSYEQYF,TGTGCCAGTAGTATTACGCAGGACTCCTACGAGCAGTACTTC
.,TRBJ2-5,once,TRBV7-2,CASSYRLDGTQYF,TGTGCCAGCAGTTATCGACTAGATGGGACCCAGTACTTC
.,TRBJ1-2,.,TRBV7-2,CASSLASQGYGYTF,TGTGCCAGCAGCTTAGCTTCCCAGGGCTATGGCTACACCTTC
.,TRBJ1-3,.,TRBV2,CASTREQGSRGNTIYF,TGTGCCAGCACTAGGGAACAGGGCAGCCGTGGAAACACCATATATTTT
TRBD1,TRBJ2-7,.,TRBV13,CASSLEGTGPGEQYF,TGTGCCAGCAGCTTAGAGGGGACAGGGCCGGGAGAGCAGTACTTC
.,TRBJ2-3,.,TRBV27,CASTKRRHTSTDTQYF,TGTGCCAGCACTAAAAGGCGGCACACTAGCACAGATACGCAGTATTTT
.,TRBJ2-7,.,TRBV7-6,CASSLGSGNYEQYF,TGTGCCAGCAGCTTAGGGTCGGGAAACTACGAGCAGTACTTC
TRBD1,TRBJ1-4,.,TRBV15,CATSIITGGASKLFF,TGTGCCACCAGCATAATAACAGGGGGCGCGTCCAAACTGTTTTTT
.,TRBJ1-1,.,TRBV5-6,CASSFTAMNTEAFF,TGTGCCAGCAGCTTTACAGCCATGAACACTGAAGCTTTCTTT
TRBD1,TRBJ1-1,.,TRBV6-7,CASTATHRQGNMNTEAFF,TGTGCCAGCACCGCTACGCACAGACAGGGGAACATGAACACTGAAGCTTTCTTT
TRBD1,TRBJ2-4,.,TRBV27,CASSFGQGGFNIQYF,TGTGCCAGCAGTTTCGGACAGGGGGGATTTAACATTCAGTACTTC
.,TRBJ1-4,.,TRBV7-9,CASSLAGSLEKLFF,TGTGCCAGCAGCTTAGCAGGGTCCCTTGAAAAACTGTTTTTT
TRBD1,TRBJ1-5,few,TRBV7-9,CASRPEPNRQGRSNQPQHF,TGTGCCAGCAGGCCCGAGCCTAATAGACAGGGGCGCAGCAATCAGCCCCAGCATTTT
TRBD2,TRBJ2-3,.,TRBV7-6,CASSPAAGETTDTQYF,TGTGCCAGCAGCCCCGCAGCGGGAGAGACAACAGATACGCAGTATTTT
TRBD1,TRBJ1-2,.,TRBV6-1,CASSLQGSYGYTF,TGTGCCAGCAGTCTACAGGGGTCCTATGGCTACACCTTC
.,TRBJ1-4,.,TRBV19,CASSYDEATNEKLFF,TGTGCCAGTAGCTACGACGAGGCAACTAATGAAAAACTGTTTTTT
.,TRBJ1-3,.,TRBV5-4,CASSTTRGSGNTIYF,TGTGCCAGCAGCACAACGAGAGGCTCTGGAAACACCATATATTTT
TRBD1,TRBJ1-5,.,TRBV18,CASSPGTALYQPQHF,TGTGCCAGCTCACCAGGGACAGCACTTTATCAGCCCCAGCATTTT
TRBD1,TRBJ2-6,once,TRBV19,CASSPWTGISGANVLTF,TGTGCCAGTAGTCCATGGACAGGGATCTCTGGGGCCAACGTCCTGACTTTC
TRBD2,TRBJ2-3,once,TRBV7-2,CASSYSTLAGTDTQYF,TGTGCCAGCAGCTACTCGACTCTAGCGGGCACAGATACGCAGTATTTT
.,TRBJ2-5,.,TRBV7-2,CASSWQETQYF,TGTGCCAGCAGCTGGCAAGAGACCCAGTACTTC
.,TRBJ1-5,.,TRBV27,CASSFAGVNQPQHF,TGTGCCAGCAGTTTCGCAGGGGTCAATCAGCCCCAGCATTTT
.,TRBJ2-7,.,TRBV7-9,CASSLGRGTEQYF,TGTGCCAGCAGCTTAGGGAGGGGAACCGAGCAGTACTTC
.,TRBJ1-3,.,TRBV30,CAWTLLGGFSGNTIYF,TGTGCCTGGACCCTTTTAGGAGGATTCTCTGGAAACACCATATATTTT